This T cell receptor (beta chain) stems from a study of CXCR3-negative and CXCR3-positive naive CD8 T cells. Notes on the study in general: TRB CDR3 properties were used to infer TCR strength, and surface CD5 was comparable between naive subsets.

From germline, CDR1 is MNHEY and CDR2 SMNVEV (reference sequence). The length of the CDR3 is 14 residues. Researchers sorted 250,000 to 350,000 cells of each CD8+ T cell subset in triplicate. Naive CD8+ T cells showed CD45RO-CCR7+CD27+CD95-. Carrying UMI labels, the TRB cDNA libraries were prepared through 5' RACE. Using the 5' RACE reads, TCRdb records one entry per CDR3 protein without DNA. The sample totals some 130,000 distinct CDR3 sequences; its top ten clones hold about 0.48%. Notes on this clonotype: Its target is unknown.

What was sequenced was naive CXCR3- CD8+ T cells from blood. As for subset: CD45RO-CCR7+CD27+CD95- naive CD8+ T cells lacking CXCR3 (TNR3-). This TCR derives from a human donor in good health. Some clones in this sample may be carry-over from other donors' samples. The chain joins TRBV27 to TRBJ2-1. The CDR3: CASSLASSYNEQFF.